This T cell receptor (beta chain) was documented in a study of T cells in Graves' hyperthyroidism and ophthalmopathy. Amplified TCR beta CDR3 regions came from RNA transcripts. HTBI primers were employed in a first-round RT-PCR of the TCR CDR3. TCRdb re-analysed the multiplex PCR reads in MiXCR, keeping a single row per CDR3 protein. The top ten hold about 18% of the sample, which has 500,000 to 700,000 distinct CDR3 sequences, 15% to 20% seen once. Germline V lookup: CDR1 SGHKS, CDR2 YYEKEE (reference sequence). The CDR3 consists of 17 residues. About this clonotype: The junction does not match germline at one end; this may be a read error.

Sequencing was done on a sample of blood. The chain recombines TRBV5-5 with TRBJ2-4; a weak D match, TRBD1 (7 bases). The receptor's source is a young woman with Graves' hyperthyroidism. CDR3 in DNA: TGTGCCAGCAGCTTGGGGGGTCAGGGGGGCGCCAGAAACATTCAGTACTTC. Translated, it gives CASSLGGQGGARNIQYF. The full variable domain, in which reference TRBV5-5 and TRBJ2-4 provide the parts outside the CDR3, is DAGVTQSPTHLIKTRGQQVTLRCSPISGHKSVSWYQQVLGQGPQFIFQYYEKEERGRGNFPDRFSARQFPNYSSELNVNALLLGDSALYLCASSLGGQGGARNIQYFGAGTRLSVL.